The 20 T cell receptor beta chains presented below share a single source sample, sequenced in a study of blood T cell repertoires in COVID-19. Generated by immunoSEQ multiplex PCR, the TCRdb table keeps only in-frame clones and is missing some. The table shows some 310,000 clones, with roughly 90% occurring only once. The sample taken for sequencing was peripheral blood. The receptor set was obtained from a woman in her twenties or thirties with COVID-19, enrolled during active disease.

This chain links TRBV5-6 with TRBJ2-6; D perhaps matches TRBD2 (5 bases). V was pared by 4 bases and J by 4 bases, with 15 bases between. Germline V gene lookup returns CDR1 SGHDT and CDR2 YYEEEE. There are 16 residues in the CDR3. In nucleotides, the CDR3 is TGTGCCAGCAGCAGCTTTGGTGGGAGCGGGGCCAACGTCCTGACTTTC. As protein: CASSSFGGSGANVLTF.

V and J are TRBV6-5 and TRBJ2-1, with TRBD2 matching 16 bases. Germline CDR1 reads MNHEY; CDR2 reads SVGAGI. The junction had 4 bases not matched to a gene; V was cut back by 6 bases and J by 8 bases. This CDR3 contains 15 residues. The CDR3 DNA is TGTGCCAGCAGCTCCGGGACTAGCGGGAGGGATGAGCAGTTCTTC. It yields the protein CASSSGTSGRDEQFF.

The CDR3 is CSVEADNEQFF. CDR3 DNA sequence: TGCAGCGTTGAAGCTGACAATGAGCAGTTCTTC. The V gene is TRBV29-1, the J gene TRBJ2-1; D ambiguous. The CDR3 sequence is 11 residues long. Germline V gene lookup returns CDR1 SQVTM and CDR2 ANQGSEA. Trimming cost V 1 base and J 5 bases, with 3 bases left between them.

The chain carries TRBV6-5 and TRBJ2-1, with TRBD2 identical over 7 bases. J lost 2 bases, V lost 6 bases, and 7 bases had no gene match. The CDR3 is made up of 15 amino acids. Germline V gene sequence: CDR1 MNHEY, CDR2 SVGAGI. The CDR3 protein is CASRGSGTTYNEQFF. The CDR3 DNA follows: TGTGCCAGCAGGGGGAGCGGGACTACCTACAATGAGCAGTTCTTC.

Here the CDR3 reads CASSDPQEARETQYF. DNA of the CDR3: TGCGCCAGCAGTGACCCTCAGGAGGCTAGAGAGACCCAGTACTTC. The chain recombines TRBV10-2 with TRBJ2-5; perhaps TRBD2 as D (5 bases). The CDR3 sequence is 15 residues long. In germline, CDR1 is WSHSY, CDR2 SAAADI. The V end lost 3 bases, the J end lost 4 bases, and 15 bases lay between the germline ends.

This sequence joins TRBV21-1 and TRBJ1-1; the table's D call TRBD1 went unverified against the DNA. TRBV21-1 represents a pseudogene. CDR3 length: 16 amino acids. CDR3 sequence reads: CASSKTLDSPILEAFF. For the CDR3, the DNA is TGTGCCAGCAGCAAAACCCTGGACAGCCCAATACTTGAAGCTTTCTTT.

V gene TRBV3-1 (or the pseudogene TRBV3-2) combines with J gene TRBJ2-1; 7 bases map to TRBD2. Trimming cost V 4 bases and J 3 bases; bases outside gene matches: 6. From germline, CDR1 is LGHDT and CDR2 YNNKEL (reference sequence). The CDR3 runs 15 residues. For the CDR3, the DNA is TGTGCCAGCAGCCCCTCAGCGGGGATCTACAATGAGCAGTTCTTC. Protein sequence: CASSPSAGIYNEQFF.

The chain carries TRBV19 and TRBJ2-7; TRBD2 aligns across 12 bases. This CDR3 is 15 amino acids long. The V gene's germline CDR1 is LNHDA and CDR2 SQIVND (reference sequence). The junction had 3 bases not matched to a gene; V was cut back by 4 bases and J by 2 bases. CDR3 residues: CASSNRLAGAYEQYF. DNA for the CDR3: TGTGCCAGTAGTAACAGACTAGCGGGGGCCTACGAGCAGTACTTC. Combining the CDR3 with reference TRBV19 and TRBJ2-7 gives the whole variable domain DGGITQSPKYLFRKEGQNVTLSCEQNLNHDAMYWYRQDPGQGLRLIYYSQIVNDFQKGDIAEGYSVSREKKESFPLTVTSAQKNPTAFYLCASSNRLAGAYEQYFGPGTRLTVT.

The rearrangement joins TRBV19 to TRBJ1-1; tentatively, D is TRBD1 (6 bases). Germline V gives CDR1 LNHDA, CDR2 SQIVND (reference sequence). Trimming pared 4 bases from V and 1 base from J, leaving 13 bases between. This CDR3 has 15 residues. The CDR3 protein is CASSKWDNQNTEAFF. In DNA, the CDR3 is TGTGCCAGTAGTAAATGGGACAATCAGAACACTGAAGCTTTCTTT.

About this clone: The same CDR3 is also encoded by other DNA sequences in this sample. The chain uses TRBV6-5 and TRBJ2-1; 7 bases are a match to TRBD2. CDR3 length equals 12 residues. Germline V gene data show CDR1 as MNHEY and CDR2 as SVGAGI. V gave up 5 bases and J gave up 9 bases; unmatched junction bases: 4. The CDR3 DNA follows: TGTGCCAGCAGTCTCGCGGGAGTTGAGCAGTTCTTC. It specifies CASSLAGVEQFF.

The chain has TRBV15 and TRBJ1-1, with TRBD1 matching 8 bases. Germline V gives CDR1 LNHNV, CDR2 YYDKDF (reference sequence). This CDR3 spans 12 amino acids. After removal of 5 bases from V and 6 bases from J, the junction contained 2 bases not matched to a gene. The CDR3 is CATSGQGSEAFF. In DNA form, the CDR3 reads TGTGCCACCAGCGGACAGGGCTCTGAAGCTTTCTTT.

The gene calls are TRBV3-1 (or the pseudogene TRBV3-2) and TRBJ1-2, with unresolved D. Germline V gene lookup returns CDR1 LGHDT and CDR2 YNNKEL (reference sequence). V was pared by 1 base and J by 4 bases, with 13 bases between. The CDR3 is made up of 15 amino acids. The CDR3 coding sequence is TGTGCCAGCAGCCAAGTATCCAGCTCGGGCTATGGCTACACCTTC. It yields the protein CASSQVSSSGYGYTF.

V usage is TRBV29-1 and J usage is TRBJ2-1; a weak D match, TRBD2 (5 bases). The germline gives CDR1 SQVTM, CDR2 ANQGSEA. Trimming removed 3 bases at V and 4 bases at J, with 16 bases between. The CDR3 totals 15 residues. The CDR3 is CSVDGSASRYNEQFF. CDR3 coding DNA: TGCAGCGTTGACGGGTCCGCTAGCAGATACAATGAGCAGTTCTTC.

This chain links TRBV28 with TRBJ2-2; 10 bases map to TRBD2. The trim removed 8 bases at V and 1 base at J, leaving 10 bases unmatched. From germline, CDR1 is MDHEN and CDR2 SYDVKM. This CDR3 has 17 amino acids. As DNA, the CDR3 is TGTGCCAGCCAACAGAGCGGGAGGGCCATGAACACCGGGGAGCTGTTTTTT. Translated: CASQQSGRAMNTGELFF.

CDR3 sequence reads: CASSRARGTGGLMNTEAFF. The DNA for the CDR3 is TGTGCCAGCAGCCGTGCCCGCGGGACAGGGGGCCTAATGAACACTGAAGCTTTCTTT. The rearrangement uses TRBV27 and TRBJ1-1; 12 positions match TRBD1. Losses at the gene ends were 6 bases for V and 0 bases for J; bases not matched to a gene: 14. This CDR3 spans 19 amino acids. The germline CDR1 and CDR2 sequences are MNHEY and SMNVEV (reference sequence).

The J gene is TRBJ2-2, the V gene TRBV9; D gene unclear. Trimming cost V 0 bases and J 3 bases, with 9 bases left between them. CDR3 size: 15 residues. The germline V gene has CDR1 SGDLS and CDR2 YYNGEE. DNA for the CDR3: TGTGCCAGCAGCGTAGCCCCAGTGCACACCGGGGAGCTGTTTTTT. It encodes CASSVAPVHTGELFF.

The chain employs TRBV12-3 or TRBV12-4 and TRBJ2-7; D gene ambiguous. The CDR3 totals 13 residues. Trimming stripped 6 bases from V and 2 bases from J, with 11 bases between. CDR3 in amino acids: CASSDRGTYEQYF. The CDR3 DNA sequence: TGTGCCAGCAGCGACCGAGGAACCTACGAGCAGTACTTC.

V usage is TRBV5-3 and J usage is TRBJ1-1; D call uncertain. TRBV5-3 is assigned to the ORF class and has an uncertain function. The CDR3 consists of 13 residues. The V gene lost 4 bases and the J gene lost 0 bases, with 7 bases spanning the gap. The CDR3 coding sequence is TGTGCCAGAAGCCCTGTAATGAACACTGAAGCTTTCTTT. Translating it yields CARSPVMNTEAFF.

The chain uses TRBV6-1 and TRBJ2-3; 14 bases match TRBD2. Germline CDR1 MNHNS, CDR2 SASEGT. The CDR3 is 16 amino acids. Trimming removed 3 bases from V and 1 base from J; junction bases left unmatched: 0. CDR3: CASSEGLAGGTDTQYF. The CDR3 DNA follows: TGTGCCAGCAGTGAGGGACTAGCGGGAGGCACAGATACGCAGTATTTT.

Many counts were recorded for this clone. The CDR3: CASRNRGYSNQPQHF. The CDR3 region has the DNA TGTGCCAGCCGAAACCGGGGGTACAGCAATCAGCCCCAGCATTTT. V gene TRBV27 combines with J gene TRBJ1-5; TRBD1 is a possible D gene (5 bases). V was cut by 8 bases and J by 1 base, with 15 bases left in between. CDR1 and CDR2 from the germline V gene are MNHEY and SMNVEV (reference sequence). CDR3 length: 15 residues.